The T cell receptor (beta chain) under discussion was sequenced for a study of OX40 agonist ivuxolimab in advanced cancers. J gave up 10 bases and V 3 bases, and 15 bases lay outside the gene matches. Germline loops: CDR1 MNHEY, CDR2 SMNVEV (reference sequence). The CDR3 consists of 16 residues. The table came from immunoSEQ multiplex PCR; TCRdb's copy has only in-frame clones and leaves some out. Of some 50,000 clones in the sample, 90% to 95% were seen once. V is TRBV27 and J is TRBJ2-1; the match to TRBD2 covers 7 bases. Sample: CD4+ or CD8+ T cells sorted from blood, taken in a trial of the OX40 agonist ivuxolimab. This TCR derives from an adult with an advanced solid tumor such as melanoma, head and neck, liver or kidney cancer. The CDR3 DNA is TGTGCCAGCAGTTTCGGCCTGCGGGCGGGAGCTGGGGAGCAGTTCTTC. This sequence encodes CASSFGLRAGAGEQFF.